This T cell receptor beta chain comes out of a study of cytomegalovirus exposure and HLA in healthy donors (dated by TCRdb to the late 2010s). In terms of the full investigation: In an earlier analysis of approximately 500 of the donors, about 270 Gb of sequence data and 117 million unique TCR beta sequences from roughly 180 million T cells were reported. Class I and class II HLA loci were covered by the typing at four-digit resolution. Along with the approximately 700-subject first cohort, a separate validation cohort of around 110 different subjects was used. Typing coverage varied by locus: roughly 629-640 donors for A, B, C, DRB1 and DQB1; more than 500 for DQA1; approximately 610 for DPA1; around 450 for DPB1. Every repertoire in the discovery cohort had been generated on one and the same sequencing platform. A later genetic analysis took genome-wide SNP genotypes for about three fifths of the roughly 670 donors and used that subset as a discovery cohort. Donor age, sex, ethnicity and CMV serostatus were collected together with the repertoire data. The study aimed to test whether signatures of past pathogen exposure could be identified by cataloging public T cell receptors. In an earlier analysis of roughly 600 of the donors, high-throughput TCR beta sequencing was used to judge whether each TCR beta V gene segment behaved as functional or pseudogenic. To predict cytomegalovirus infection status, the study combined high-throughput TCR immunosequencing, statistical association of individual TCRs with disease status, and machine learning. Of the roughly 390 genotyped donors, around 81% fell in the genetic ancestry cluster associated with self-reported Caucasian donors. The study used immunosequencing to profile the T cell repertoires of hundreds of subjects and linked those repertoires to cytomegalovirus serostatus. On average, 235,054 unique TCR beta nucleotide sequences were sequenced per donor among some 420 genotyped donors of the cohort, with approximately 18% of those sequences being non-productive. Rather than drawing on any new phenotypic data, the later analysis identified candidate immune exposures from TCR beta sequences and the way those sequences occurred across donors. Several DR-DQ haplotypes were treated as single units for association and clustering because of strong linkage in the cohort. In a later analysis, previously published TCR beta repertoires from several hundred donors were re-analyzed and high-resolution HLA genotyping was added so that TCR occurrence patterns could be studied. About 280 gigabases of sequencing data and some 85 million unique TCR sequences were included in an early release covering 550 to 800 HLA-typed donors. Study-wide conclusions, independent of this receptor: A total of some 180 TCR beta chains were listed by the study as associated with cytomegalovirus. According to a later genetic analysis, donors in an Asian-associated ancestry cluster had fewer N-insertions in productive TCRs than the approximately 630-donor mean. According to a later analysis, TCR association rates differed among HLA loci, with DRB1 alleles showing the most associated TCRs and HLA-C alleles showing the fewest. When HLA alleles, especially DR and DQ, strongly co-occurred, attributing TCR associations to individual alleles was difficult. In vitro tests confirmed that three of the cytomegalovirus-associated TCR beta chains recognize cytomegalovirus antigens. A cluster of highly shared sequence variants was judged likely to be a technical artifact of the sequencing pipeline. Only TCR beta chains were sequenced in this cohort, and the absence of alpha or paired-chain data limited detectable features. A further reported finding was that TCR beta sequences accurately predicted the HLA-A and HLA-B alleles for most subjects in the first cohort. The presence/absence analyses assumed that sequencing depth was roughly uniform across donors, and that assumption may not be true. CMV serostatus was the only immune exposure information available for the cohort. At a false discovery rate of 0.05, a later analysis linked 15,000 to 20,000 TCR beta sequences to specific HLA alleles. Compared with equally common non-associated chains, HLA-associated TCR beta chains in a later analysis were more clonally expanded and had lower generation probabilities. Some IMGT-functional V segments, including TRBV6-2 and TRBV6-3, could not be distinguished by the 87-base-pair reads and were therefore excluded. In a later genetic analysis, a missense DCLRE1C variant was associated with V-gene and J-gene trimming of TCR beta chains, and the association was replicated in an independent cohort. The authors suggested that the approach could potentially be generalized to other disease states and immunological phenotypes. In an earlier analysis of 587 of the donors, most TCR beta V segments appeared in productive rearrangements about 90% or about 30% of the time, broadly matching IMGT annotations. The classifier was reported to diagnose cytomegalovirus status with high specificity and sensitivity in both the original and validation cohorts. Linkage disequilibrium might explain the correlated functional status among segregating V segments, but an unknown experimental factor could not be ruled out. A later analysis reported that several top co-occurrence clusters appeared linked to parvovirus B19, influenza, CMV and Epstein-Barr virus. Around 16 rarely observed V segments, including chromosome 9 orphons, were excluded from the earlier analysis of approximately 500 of the donors because counts were too low. Most TCR sequences were observed very rarely across donors, whereas some public TCRs were present in many individuals. Because some donors lacked HLA typing at each locus, the association tests relied only on the typed subset. In a later analysis, most CMV-associated TCR beta chains were found to appear HLA-restricted, with HLA associations seemingly driven largely by CMV exposure.

The library was prepared using the immunoSEQ multiplex PCR assay. A mixture of 60 forward primers for TCR Vbeta segments and 13 reverse primers for TCR Jbeta segments was used in the multiplex PCR. A multiplex PCR assay on genomic DNA amplified the CDR3 region of rearranged TCR beta genes. On the Illumina HiSeq System, the amplified TCR beta libraries were sequenced as 87-base-pair reads. Processing in the source paper ran as follows. A later analysis counted approximately 84 million unique TCR beta chains across the 690 or so repertoires, and approximately 11 million of these chains were shared by at least two donors. To remove PCR and sequencing errors, raw reads were error-corrected and collapsed into unique sequences using a nearest-neighbor algorithm that merged closely related sequences. To assign V, D and J gene segments, CDR3 sequences were aligned to IMGT reference sequences. For a sequence to be retained, a match of at least six nucleotides was required to both a V gene segment and a J gene segment. Rearrangements were classified as productive when the CDR3 lacked stop codons and remained in frame with V and J, and all other rearrangements were classified as non-productive. CDR3 was defined according to IMGT convention as the region running from the second conserved V-encoded cysteine to the conserved J-encoded phenylalanine. The earlier analysis of about 620 of the donors excluded sequences that lacked an unambiguous match to a single V gene segment. An earlier analysis of 500 to 700 of the donors classified V segments as functional when productive rearrangements were above 56.7% and as segregating when the standard deviation between donors was above 5%. A statistical classification framework was built for diagnosing cytomegalovirus status from the catalog of TCR beta chain sequences. In a later analysis, TCR nucleotide sequences were compared against IMGT/GENE-DB human TR gene sequences so that V and J genes could be assigned. A later analysis assigned CDR3 sequences and most-parsimonious VDJ recombination scenarios with the TCRdist pipeline. A later analysis defined each TCR beta chain by its CDR3 amino acid sequence plus V-gene family, and excluded reads lacking a unique V-gene family. A later analysis removed 450 to 600 highly shared, low-generation-probability nucleotide sequences to deal with suspected cross-contamination and a sequencing artifact. For each public chain, a later analysis derived a clonal expansion index from normalized ranks of inferred template counts within each repertoire. In a later analysis, generation probabilities were computed using a VDJ recombination model fitted to out-of-frame rearrangements, and the results were checked against IGoR. A later analysis scored TCR-TCR, TCR-HLA and TCR-CMV co-occurrence with hypergeometric tests, applying a repertoire-size bias correction to TCR pairs. To estimate false discovery rates, a later analysis permuted the HLA or CMV assignments 20 times. In a later analysis, co-occurring TCRs were grouped using DBSCAN, and TCRdist sequence similarity was added for clustering within HLA-allele-positive subsets. Repertoires with fewer than 30,000 or more than 120,000 public chains, plus five repertoires with anomalous nucleotide sharing, were excluded from co-occurrence clustering. TCRdb provides this immuneACCESS table in a form limited to in-frame rearrangements. Some clones are lacking; in checked studies, under half of them reflect an unresolved V gene, and why the rest are absent is not known. The DNA gave D and trimming, while V, J and clone size come from that table. The sample contains some 150,000 clones, roughly 80% of them found a single time. Just over 5% of the sample comes from the top ten.

From a lookup of the germline V gene, CDR1 and CDR2 are SGHDT and YYEEEE. CDR3 length: 16 amino acids, cysteine to phenylalanine. CDR3 DNA only is kept here, 48 bases in frame from base 1. The junction carries 20 bases between V and J, which are trimmed by 3 bases and 7 bases respectively. The cohort comprised hundreds of healthy bone marrow donors. At the time of sampling, all cohort members were nominally healthy, though unrecorded immune exposures were likely present. The donor was CMV seronegative and belonged to the group of 352 seronegative cohort members. Each donor provided a peripheral blood sample, and peripheral blood mononuclear cells were used for TCR beta sequencing. The Qiagen DNeasy Blood Extraction Kit was used to extract genomic DNA from the blood cell samples. This clone was observed a handful of times. What this receptor recognizes is not known. Base qualities were left out, and no much larger clone turns up one base away.

The sample comprised PBMCs. The receptor comes from a male donor in good health and CMV-seronegative. The chain links TRBV5-6 with TRBJ1-5; the D gene is perhaps TRBD1, on 6 matching bases. The DNA sequence is given as TGTGCCAGCAGCTCGTCTACAGGGCACAGAACGCAGCCCCAGCATTTT. Its translation reads: CASSSSTGHRTQPQHF.